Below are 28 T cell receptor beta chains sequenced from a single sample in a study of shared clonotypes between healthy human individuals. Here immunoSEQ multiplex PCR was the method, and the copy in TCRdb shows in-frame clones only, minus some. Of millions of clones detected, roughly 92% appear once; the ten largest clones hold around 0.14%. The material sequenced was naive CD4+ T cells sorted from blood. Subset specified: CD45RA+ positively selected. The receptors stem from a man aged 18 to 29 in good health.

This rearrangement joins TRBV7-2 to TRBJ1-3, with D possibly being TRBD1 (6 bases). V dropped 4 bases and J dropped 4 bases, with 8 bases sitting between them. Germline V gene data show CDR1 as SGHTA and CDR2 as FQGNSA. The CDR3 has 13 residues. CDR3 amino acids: CASSWTAGNTIYF. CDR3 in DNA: TGTGCCAGCAGCTGGACAGCCGGAAACACCATATATTTT.

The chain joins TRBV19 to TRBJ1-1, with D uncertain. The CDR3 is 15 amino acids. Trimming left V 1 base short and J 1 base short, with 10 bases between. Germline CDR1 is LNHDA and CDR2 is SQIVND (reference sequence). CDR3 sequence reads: CASSIAPRSNTEAFF. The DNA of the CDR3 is TGTGCCAGTAGTATAGCCCCTCGGTCGAACACTGAAGCTTTCTTT.

The CDR3 coding sequence is TGCGCCAGCCGCTCGAACACCGGGGAGCTGTTTTTT. It encodes CASRSNTGELFF. The rearrangement links TRBV4-3 to TRBJ2-2, with D uncertain. The V end was cut by 8 bases, the J end by 0 bases, with 4 bases between. CDR3 length: 12 amino acids. CDR1 LGHNA and CDR2 YSLEER come from the germline V gene.

The CDR3 loop reads CASSPTGGSGYGYTF. CDR3 coding DNA: TGTGCCAGCTCGCCGACAGGGGGCTCAGGCTATGGCTACACCTTC. This sequence joins TRBV18 and TRBJ1-2; 10 bases are shared with TRBD1. CDR1 is KGHSH and CDR2 is LQKENI in the germline V gene. This CDR3 is built from 15 residues. V was pared by 6 bases and J by 4 bases, with 8 bases of the junction left unmatched.

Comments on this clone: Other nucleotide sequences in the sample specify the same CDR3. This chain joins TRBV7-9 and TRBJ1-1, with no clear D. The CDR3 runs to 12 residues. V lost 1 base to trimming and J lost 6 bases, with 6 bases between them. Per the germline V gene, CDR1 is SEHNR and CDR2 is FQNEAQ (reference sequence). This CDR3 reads CASSLEVSEAFF. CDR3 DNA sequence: TGTGCCAGCAGCTTAGAGGTGTCTGAAGCTTTCTTT.

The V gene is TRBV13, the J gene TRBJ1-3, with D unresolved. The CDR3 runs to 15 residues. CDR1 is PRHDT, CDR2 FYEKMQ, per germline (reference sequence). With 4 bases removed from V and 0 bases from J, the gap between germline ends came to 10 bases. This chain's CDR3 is CASSSTHFSGNTIYF. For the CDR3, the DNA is TGTGCCAGCAGCTCAACACATTTCTCTGGAAACACCATATATTTT.

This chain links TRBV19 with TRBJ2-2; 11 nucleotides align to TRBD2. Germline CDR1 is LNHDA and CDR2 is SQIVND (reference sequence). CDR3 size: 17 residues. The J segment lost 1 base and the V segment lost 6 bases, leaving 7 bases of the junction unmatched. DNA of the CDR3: TGTGCCAGTAGAGCCTATCTAGCGGGAGGGAACACCGGGGAGCTGTTTTTT. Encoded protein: CASRAYLAGGNTGELFF. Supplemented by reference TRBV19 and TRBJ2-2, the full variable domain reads DGGITQSPKYLFRKEGQNVTLSCEQNLNHDAMYWYRQDPGQGLRLIYYSQIVNDFQKGDIAEGYSVSREKKESFPLTVTSAQKNPTAFYLCASRAYLAGGNTGELFFGEGSRLTVL.

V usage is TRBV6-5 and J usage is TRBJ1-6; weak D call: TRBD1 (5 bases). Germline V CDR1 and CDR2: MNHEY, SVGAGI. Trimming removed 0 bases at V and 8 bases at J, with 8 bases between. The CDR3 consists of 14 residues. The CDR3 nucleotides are TGTGCCAGCAGTTACTCGACAGATTATTCACCCCTCCACTTT. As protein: CASSYSTDYSPLHF.

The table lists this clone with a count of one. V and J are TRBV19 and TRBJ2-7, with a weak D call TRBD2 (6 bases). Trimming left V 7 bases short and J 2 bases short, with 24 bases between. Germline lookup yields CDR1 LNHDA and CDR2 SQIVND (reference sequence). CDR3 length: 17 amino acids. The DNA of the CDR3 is TGTGCCAGTACTCGGGGGTTTACTAACGTCTTTCCCTACGAGCAGTACTTC. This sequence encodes CASTRGFTNVFPYEQYF.

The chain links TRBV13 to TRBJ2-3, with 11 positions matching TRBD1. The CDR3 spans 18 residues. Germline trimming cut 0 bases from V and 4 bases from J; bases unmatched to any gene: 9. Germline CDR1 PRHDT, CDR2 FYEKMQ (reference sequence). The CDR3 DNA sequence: TGTGCCAGCAGCTTAGGACCCTCCGGGACAGGGGGAGCAGATACGCAGTATTTT. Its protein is CASSLGPSGTGGADTQYF.

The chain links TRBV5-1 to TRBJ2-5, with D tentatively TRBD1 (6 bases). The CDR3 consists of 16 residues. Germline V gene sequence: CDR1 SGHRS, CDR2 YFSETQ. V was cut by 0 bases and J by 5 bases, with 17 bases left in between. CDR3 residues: CASSLEDQQGRETQYF. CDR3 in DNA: TGCGCCAGCAGCTTGGAAGACCAACAGGGACGGGAGACCCAGTACTTC.

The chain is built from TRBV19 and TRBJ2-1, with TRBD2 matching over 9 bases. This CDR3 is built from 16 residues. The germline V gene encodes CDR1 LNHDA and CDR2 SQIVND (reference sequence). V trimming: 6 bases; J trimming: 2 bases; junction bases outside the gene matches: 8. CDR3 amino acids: CASRILGGGAYNEQFF. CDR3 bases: TGTGCCAGTAGGATCCTGGGCGGGGGGGCCTACAATGAGCAGTTCTTC.

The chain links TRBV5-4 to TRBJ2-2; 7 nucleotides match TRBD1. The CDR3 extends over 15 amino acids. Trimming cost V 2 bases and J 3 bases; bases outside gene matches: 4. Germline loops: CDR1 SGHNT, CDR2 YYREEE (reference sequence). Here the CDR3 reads CASSFNRGDTGELFF. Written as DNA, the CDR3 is TGTGCCAGCAGCTTTAACAGGGGTGACACCGGGGAGCTGTTTTTT.

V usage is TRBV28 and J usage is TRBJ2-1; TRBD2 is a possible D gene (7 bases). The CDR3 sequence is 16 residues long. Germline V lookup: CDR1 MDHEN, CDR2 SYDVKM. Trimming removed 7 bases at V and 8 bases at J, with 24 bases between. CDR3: CASNNLGGGVVDEQFF. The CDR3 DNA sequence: TGTGCCAGCAACAACCTTGGAGGGGGGGTAGTCGATGAGCAGTTCTTC. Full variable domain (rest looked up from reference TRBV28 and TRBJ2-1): DVKVTQSSRYLVKRTGEKVFLECVQDMDHENMFWYRQDPGLGLRLIYFSYDVKMKEKGDIPEGYSVSREKKERFSLILESASTNQTSMYLCASNNLGGGVVDEQFFGPGTRLTVL.

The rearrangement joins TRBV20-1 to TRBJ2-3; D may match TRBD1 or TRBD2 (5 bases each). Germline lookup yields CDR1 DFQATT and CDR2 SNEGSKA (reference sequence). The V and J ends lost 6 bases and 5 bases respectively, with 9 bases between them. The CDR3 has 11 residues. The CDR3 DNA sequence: TGCAGTGCCTTTGGGGGAGATACGCAGTATTTT. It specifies CSAFGGDTQYF.

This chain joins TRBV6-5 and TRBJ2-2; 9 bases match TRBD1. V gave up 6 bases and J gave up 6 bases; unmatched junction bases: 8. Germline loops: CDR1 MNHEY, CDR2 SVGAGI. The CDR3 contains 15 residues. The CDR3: CASSAQGALPGELFF. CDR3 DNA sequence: TGTGCCAGCAGCGCACAGGGGGCGCTGCCCGGGGAGCTGTTTTTT.

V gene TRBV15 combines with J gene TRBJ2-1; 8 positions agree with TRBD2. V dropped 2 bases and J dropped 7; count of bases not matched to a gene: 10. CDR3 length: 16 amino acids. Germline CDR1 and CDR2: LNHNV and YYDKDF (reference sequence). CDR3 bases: TGTGCCACCAGCAGACATAGCGGGGAGTCGTGGAATGAGCAGTTCTTC. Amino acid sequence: CATSRHSGESWNEQFF.

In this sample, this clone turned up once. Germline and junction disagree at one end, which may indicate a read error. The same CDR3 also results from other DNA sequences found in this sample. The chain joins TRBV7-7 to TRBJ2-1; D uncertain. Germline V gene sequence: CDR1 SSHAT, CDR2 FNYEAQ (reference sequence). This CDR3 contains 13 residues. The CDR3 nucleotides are TGTGCTAGCAGCTTAGGGCTAGGAAATGAGCAGTTCTTC. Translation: CASSLGLGNEQFF.

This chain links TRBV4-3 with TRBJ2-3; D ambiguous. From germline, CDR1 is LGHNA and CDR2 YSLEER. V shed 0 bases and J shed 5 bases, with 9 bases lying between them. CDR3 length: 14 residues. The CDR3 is CASSQDTAKDTQYF. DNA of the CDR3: TGCGCCAGCAGCCAAGATACGGCGAAAGATACGCAGTATTTT.

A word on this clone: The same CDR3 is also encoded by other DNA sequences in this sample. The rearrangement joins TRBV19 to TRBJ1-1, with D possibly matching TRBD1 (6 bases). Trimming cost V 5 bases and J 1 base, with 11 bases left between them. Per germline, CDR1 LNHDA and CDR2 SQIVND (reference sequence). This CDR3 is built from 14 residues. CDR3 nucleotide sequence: TGTGCCAGTAGTTTACAGGGAGCGAACACTGAAGCTTTCTTT. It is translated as CASSLQGANTEAFF.

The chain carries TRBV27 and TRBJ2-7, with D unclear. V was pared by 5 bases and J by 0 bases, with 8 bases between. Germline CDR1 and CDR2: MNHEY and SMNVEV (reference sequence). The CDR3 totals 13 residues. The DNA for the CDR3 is TGTGCCAGCAGTCGACGGGCCTCCTACGAGCAGTACTTC. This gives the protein CASSRRASYEQYF.

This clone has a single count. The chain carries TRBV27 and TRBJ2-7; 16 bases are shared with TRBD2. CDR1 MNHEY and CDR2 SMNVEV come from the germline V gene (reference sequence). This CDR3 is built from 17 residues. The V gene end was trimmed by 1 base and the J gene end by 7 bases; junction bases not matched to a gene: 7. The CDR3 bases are TGTGCCAGCAGTTTATGGGGGACTAGCGGGAGGGCCGGGGAGCAGTACTTC. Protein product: CASSLWGTSGRAGEQYF.

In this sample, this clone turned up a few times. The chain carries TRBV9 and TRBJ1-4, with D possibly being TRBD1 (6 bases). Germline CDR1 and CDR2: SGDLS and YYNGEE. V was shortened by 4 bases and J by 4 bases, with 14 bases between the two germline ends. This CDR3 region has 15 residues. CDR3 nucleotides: TGTGCCAGCAGCCCAACGGGGGCCGGTAATGAAAAACTGTTTTTT. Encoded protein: CASSPTGAGNEKLFF.

The CDR3 DNA sequence: TGTGCCAGCAGCCCTTTGGGGGGCGCGAGTGAAAAACTGTTTTTT. Amino acids: CASSPLGGASEKLFF. The J gene is TRBJ1-4, the V gene TRBV7-2, with D possibly matching TRBD1 (6 bases). Trimming took 5 bases from V and 7 from J, leaving 17 bases between them. CDR3 length: 15 residues. Germline loops: CDR1 SGHTA, CDR2 FQGNSA.

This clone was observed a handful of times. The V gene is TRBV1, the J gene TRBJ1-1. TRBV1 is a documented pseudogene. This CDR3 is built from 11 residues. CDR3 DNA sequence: TGCACCAGCAACAGGACTTTGGGGGCTTTCTTT. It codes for CTSNRTLGAFF.

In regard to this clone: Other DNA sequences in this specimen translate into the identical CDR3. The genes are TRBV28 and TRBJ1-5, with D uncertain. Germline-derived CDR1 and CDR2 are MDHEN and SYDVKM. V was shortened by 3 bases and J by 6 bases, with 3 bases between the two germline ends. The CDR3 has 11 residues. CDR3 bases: TGTGCCAGCAGTTTGGGTCAGCCCCAGCATTTT. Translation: CASSLGQPQHF.

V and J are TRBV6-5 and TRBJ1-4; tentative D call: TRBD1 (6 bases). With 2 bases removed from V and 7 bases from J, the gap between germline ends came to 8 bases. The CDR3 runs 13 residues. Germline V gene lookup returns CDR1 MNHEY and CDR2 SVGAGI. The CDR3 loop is CASSYTGPEKLFF. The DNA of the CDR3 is TGTGCCAGCAGTTACACAGGGCCTGAAAAACTGTTTTTT.

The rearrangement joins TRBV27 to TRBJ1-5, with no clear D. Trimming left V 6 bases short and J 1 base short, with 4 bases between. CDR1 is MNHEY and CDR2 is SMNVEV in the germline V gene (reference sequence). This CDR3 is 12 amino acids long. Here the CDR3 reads CASRESNQPQHF. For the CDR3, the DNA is TGTGCCAGCAGGGAGAGCAATCAGCCCCAGCATTTT.